The next 3 T cell receptor beta chains were all read from a single sample in a study of cytomegalovirus exposure and HLA in healthy donors. Produced via immunoSEQ multiplex PCR; TCRdb's table is partial and in-frame only. This sample has 150,000 to 200,000 clones, with approximately 86% found just once. The sequencing sample was made of PBMCs. These receptors came from a young man in good health and CMV-seropositive.

This chain's CDR3 is CASSLAAGVYNEQFF. In DNA form, the CDR3 reads TGTGCCAGCAGTCTCGCAGCGGGGGTATACAATGAGCAGTTCTTC. This chain connects TRBV6-5 to TRBJ2-1; 8 bases match TRBD2. Losses at the gene ends were 5 bases for V and 4 bases for J; bases not matched to a gene: 7. This CDR3 has 15 residues. Germline values: CDR1 MNHEY, CDR2 SVGAGI.

The chain couples TRBV14 to TRBJ1-6, with D perhaps TRBD1 (6 bases). Germline CDR1 reads SGHDN; CDR2 reads FVKESK. The CDR3 consists of 16 residues. Trimming pared 3 bases from V and 0 bases from J, leaving 9 bases between. CDR3 region: CASSHDRSSYNSPLHF. CDR3 nucleotide sequence: TGTGCCAGCAGCCATGACAGGAGCTCCTATAATTCACCCCTCCACTTT.

The V gene is TRBV6-5, the J gene TRBJ2-7; D is uncertain. The V gene lost 2 bases and the J gene lost 3 bases, with 8 bases spanning the gap. The germline V gene has CDR1 MNHEY and CDR2 SVGAGI. This CDR3 spans 13 amino acids. The CDR3 DNA sequence: TGTGCCAGCAGTTACAAGGAAATCTACGAGCAGTACTTC. Translated: CASSYKEIYEQYF.